This entry describes one TCR beta chain. This sample was included in a study of blood T cell repertoires in COVID-19. Study details: The cDNA or gDNA used as material had been derived from T cells, B-cell-depleted T cells, or PBMCs.

In the source study's methods: Estimates of nucleated cell counts were drawn from the amplification of reference gene primers. Only in-frame clones appear in the TCRdb table, and some are missing; sequencing was by immunoSEQ multiplex PCR. The V and J calls and clone size are taken from that table; D and trimming were inferred from the DNA. Of hundreds of thousands of clones in the sample, roughly 83% were seen once. There are 16 residues in the CDR3. Germline V gene lookup returns CDR1 SGHRS and CDR2 YFSETQ. The V segment lost 4 bases and the J segment 0 bases; nucleotides outside the gene matches: 7.

Sequencing was carried out using peripheral blood. This chain links TRBV5-1 with TRBJ1-3; 7 nucleotides agree with TRBD1. This receptor was taken from an elderly man with acute or convalescent COVID-19. The CDR3 loop reads CASSLDRTISGNTIYF. In DNA, the CDR3 is TGCGCCAGCAGCCTGGACAGGACCATCTCTGGAAACACCATATATTTT. Filled out from reference TRBV5-1 and TRBJ1-3, the complete variable domain reads KAGVTQTPRYLIKTRGQQVTLSCSPISGHRSVSWYQQTPGQGLQFLFEYFSETQRNKGNFPGRFSGRQFSNSRSEMNVSTLELGDSALYLCASSLDRTISGNTIYFGEGSWLTVV.